These T cell receptor beta chains were read from a single sample in a study of cytomegalovirus exposure and HLA in healthy donors. The data were produced by immunoSEQ multiplex PCR, yet TCRdb's version contains in-frame clones alone and is incomplete. This sample has 100,000 to 150,000 clones, with approximately 80% found just once. The sequencing input was PBMCs. The source of these receptors is a man aged 35-49 years in good health and CMV-seronegative. Both conserved end residues are part of each CDR3. A D gene is named only where the DNA matches it firmly. Clone size is stated in some rows and not others, as once, few, many or a class when expanded.

>TRBV7-9|NA|TRBJ2-3|NA|15
CASSLVAGYTDTQYF
TGTGCCAGCAGCTTGGTGGCGGGGTACACAGATACGCAGTATTTT
>TRBV2|NA|TRBJ2-3|NA|15
CASRGTWTSTDTQYF
TGTGCCAGCAGGGGGACTTGGACTAGCACAGATACGCAGTATTTT
>TRBV6-5|few|TRBJ2-7|TRBD2|15
CASSSPSGGAYEQYF
TGTGCCAGCAGTTCCCCTAGCGGGGGGGCCTACGAGCAGTACTTC
>TRBV28|few|TRBJ2-6|TRBD1|16
CASSLGTGAGANVLTF
TGTGCCAGCAGTCTCGGGACAGGGGCTGGGGCCAACGTCCTGACTTTC
>TRBV27|NA|TRBJ1-1|NA|18
CASSPAGVLPTLNTEAFF
TGTGCCAGCAGTCCCGCAGGGGTTCTGCCTACTTTGAACACTGAAGCTTTCTTT
>TRBV9|NA|TRBJ2-1|TRBD2|16
CASSVEMGLGGNEQFF
TGTGCCAGCAGCGTAGAAATGGGACTAGGGGGCAATGAGCAGTTCTTC
>TRBV28|NA|TRBJ1-3|NA|11
CASISGNTIYF
TGTGCCAGTATATCTGGAAACACCATATATTTT
>TRBV30|NA|TRBJ2-1|NA|12
CAWRASFGEQFF
TGTGCCTGGAGAGCTAGCTTCGGTGAGCAGTTCTTC
>TRBV5-6|once|TRBJ2-7|TRBD1|14
CASSLGQGAYEQYF
TGTGCCAGCAGCTTGGGGCAGGGGGCCTACGAGCAGTACTTC
>TRBV2|NA|TRBJ2-2|TRBD1|12
CARGQGTGELFF
TGTGCCCGAGGACAGGGGACCGGGGAGCTGTTTTTT
>TRBV19|NA|TRBJ2-1|NA|12
CASSIVENEQFF
TGTGCCAGTAGTATAGTCGAGAATGAGCAGTTCTTC
>TRBV18|NA|TRBJ1-2|TRBD1|20
CASSPPSLRVSGTGSHGYTF
TGTGCCAGCTCACCACCATCCCTAAGGGTCTCGGGGACAGGGTCCCATGGCTACACCTTC
>TRBV5-4|few|TRBJ1-1|NA|14
CASSELGGITEAFF
TGTGCCAGCAGCGAACTCGGGGGGATCACTGAAGCTTTCTTT
>TRBV28|NA|TRBJ2-3|NA|15
CASSSLLVVADTQYF
TGTGCCAGCAGTTCCCTGTTGGTGGTTGCGGATACGCAGTATTTT
>TRBV13|NA|TRBJ1-1|NA|8
CAQYQAFF
TGTGCCCAGTACCAAGCTTTCTTT
>TRBV28|NA|TRBJ1-2|TRBD1|13
CASRTGGLIGYTF
TGTGCCAGCAGGACAGGGGGCTTAATTGGCTACACCTTC